The present T cell receptor beta chain was sequenced within a study of post-analysis software for immune sequencing data. General study results and limits: Roughly 5 TRBV segments (TRBV5-6, TRBV5-1 and TRBV20-1 among them) occurred more frequently in patients than in controls. Strong co-clustering by F measure linked samples that shared a preparation batch.

The CDR3 runs 20 residues. CDR1 is SQVTM, CDR2 ANQGSEA, per germline. This clonotype was found a few times. Its specificity is not known. TCR beta cDNA libraries included unique molecular identifiers. MiXCR, applied by TCRdb to the PCR reads, yields one record per CDR3 protein. Of roughly 870,000 distinct CDR3 sequences in the sample, roughly 50% were seen once. V usage is TRBV29-1 and J usage is TRBJ2-7; the match to TRBD2 covers 11 bases. The DNA end is a closer match to TRBJ2-5, so the J assignment may be wrong. Sequences were obtained from blood. The source of this sequence is a girl aged 10 to 17 with multiple sclerosis. Here the CDR3 reads CSATGGVGTSGSFPRETQYF. The CDR3 DNA follows: TGCAGCGCAACAGGGGGCGTAGGGACTAGCGGATCCTTCCCCCGCGAGACCCAGTACTTC.